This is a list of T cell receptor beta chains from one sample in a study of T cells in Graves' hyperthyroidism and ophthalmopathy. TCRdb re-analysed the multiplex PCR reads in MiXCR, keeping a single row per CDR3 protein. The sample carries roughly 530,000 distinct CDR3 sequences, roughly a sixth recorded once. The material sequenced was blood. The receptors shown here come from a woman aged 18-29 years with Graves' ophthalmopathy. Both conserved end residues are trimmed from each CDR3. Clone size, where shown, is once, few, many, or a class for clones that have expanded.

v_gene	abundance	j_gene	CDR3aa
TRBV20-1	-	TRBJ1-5	SARPNQPQH
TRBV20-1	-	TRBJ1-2	SAPLWVDDYGYT
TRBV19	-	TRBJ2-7	ASSTRDRGAEQY
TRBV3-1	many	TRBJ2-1	ASSQEGHISNEQF
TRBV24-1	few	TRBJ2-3	ATSGPDRSDTQY
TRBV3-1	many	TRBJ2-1	ASSQEGEREGRYNEQF
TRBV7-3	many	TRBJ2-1	ASSFGHASLGEQF
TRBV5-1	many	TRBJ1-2	ASSSTGLKGYT
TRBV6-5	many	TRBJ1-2	ASSYSIQDRGVGYT
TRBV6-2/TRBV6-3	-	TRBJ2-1	TSNVRVSGRPEINEQF
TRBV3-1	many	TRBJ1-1	ASSQEQGWTEAF
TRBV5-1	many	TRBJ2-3	ASSLTRNTQY
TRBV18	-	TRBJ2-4	ASSIGQGRNIQY
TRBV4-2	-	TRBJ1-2	ASSQDYKGTEHGYT
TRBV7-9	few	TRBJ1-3	ASRPPTRIGNTIY
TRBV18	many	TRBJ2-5	ASSENRETQY
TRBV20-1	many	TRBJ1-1	SAILGNSLLADTEAF
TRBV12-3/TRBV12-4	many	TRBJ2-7	ASSKPGRAIYEQY
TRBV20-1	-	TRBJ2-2	SAPSGGGYTGELF
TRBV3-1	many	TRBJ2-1	ASSQGIDLTYNEQF
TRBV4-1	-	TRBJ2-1	ASSQPSSNEQF
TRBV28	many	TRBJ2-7	ASSDLSGQGCEQY
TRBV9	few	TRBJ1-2	ASSTIQGSYT
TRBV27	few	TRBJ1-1	ASSFSPAEDTEAF
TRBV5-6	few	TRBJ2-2	ASSFRQGIRTGELF
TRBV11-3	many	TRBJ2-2	ASSTAGGNTGELF
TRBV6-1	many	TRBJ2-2	ASCSTPGLAGDGSGELF
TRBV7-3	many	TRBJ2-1	ASSLPPGGSQF
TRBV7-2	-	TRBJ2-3	ASSLALRTSLPDTQY
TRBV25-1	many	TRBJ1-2	ASRTDLGGYT
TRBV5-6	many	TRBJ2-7	ASSATSGIYEQY
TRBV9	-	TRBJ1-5	ASSATGLYQPQH
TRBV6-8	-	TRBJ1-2	ASSYSGTYYGYT
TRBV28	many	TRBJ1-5	ASRPETGLQPQH
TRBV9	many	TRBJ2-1	ASSPGHHEQF
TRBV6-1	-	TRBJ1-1	ASSSARGTEAF
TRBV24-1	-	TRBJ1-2	ATSVHGRSYGYT
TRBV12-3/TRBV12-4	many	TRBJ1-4	ASSSGGAGEKLF
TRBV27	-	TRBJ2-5	ASTRTSGSGTQETQY